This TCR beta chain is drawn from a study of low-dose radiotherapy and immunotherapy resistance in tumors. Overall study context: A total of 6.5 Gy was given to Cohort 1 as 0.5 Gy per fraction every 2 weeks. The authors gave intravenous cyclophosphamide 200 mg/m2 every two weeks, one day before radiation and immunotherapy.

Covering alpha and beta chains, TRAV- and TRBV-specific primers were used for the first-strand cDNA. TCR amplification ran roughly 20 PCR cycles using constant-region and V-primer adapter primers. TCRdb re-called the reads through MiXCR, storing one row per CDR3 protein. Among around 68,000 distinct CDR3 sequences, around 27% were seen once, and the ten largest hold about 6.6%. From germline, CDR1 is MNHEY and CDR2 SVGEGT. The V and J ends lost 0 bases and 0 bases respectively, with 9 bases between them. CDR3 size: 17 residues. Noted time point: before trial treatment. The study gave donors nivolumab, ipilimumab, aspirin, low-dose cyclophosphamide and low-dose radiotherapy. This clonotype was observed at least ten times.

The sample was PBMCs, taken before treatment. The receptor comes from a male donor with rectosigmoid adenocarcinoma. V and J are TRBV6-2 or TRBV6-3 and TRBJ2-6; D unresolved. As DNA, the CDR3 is TGTGCCAGCAGTTACTCTGCTTGGTCCTCTGGGGCCAACGTCCTGACTTTC. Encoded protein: CASSYSAWSSGANVLTF.